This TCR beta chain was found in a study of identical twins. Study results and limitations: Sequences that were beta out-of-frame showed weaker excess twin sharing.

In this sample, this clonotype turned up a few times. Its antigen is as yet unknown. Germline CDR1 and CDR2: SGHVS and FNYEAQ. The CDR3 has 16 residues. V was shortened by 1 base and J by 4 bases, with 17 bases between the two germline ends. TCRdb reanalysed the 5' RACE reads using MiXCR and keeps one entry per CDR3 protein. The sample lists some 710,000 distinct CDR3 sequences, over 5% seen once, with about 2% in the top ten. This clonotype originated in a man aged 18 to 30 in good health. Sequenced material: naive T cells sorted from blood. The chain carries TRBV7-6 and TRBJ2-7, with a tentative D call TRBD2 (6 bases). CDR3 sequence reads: CASSLGTGDLIYEQYV. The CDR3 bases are TGTGCCAGCAGCTTAGGGACGGGAGATCTTATTTACGAGCAGTACGTC.